This TCR beta chain came from a study of T cell responses to AZD1222 COVID-19 vaccine. Study outcomes and limitations: White British ancestry dominated among donors, who included more females, and clonal diversity was possibly underestimated. With two AZD1222 doses given, Spike-specific TCR breadth and depth both rose. After the peak T cell response, and only then, were repertoires sampled.

Germline V CDR1 and CDR2: ENHRY, SYGVKD. CDR3 length equals 13 residues. V was pared by 10 bases and J by 1 base, with 13 bases between. A single count supports this clone. Its antigen is as yet unknown. TCRdb's copy holds only in-frame clones and misses some; the assay was immunoSEQ multiplex PCR. The table shows under 250,000 clones, with about 93% occurring only once. The origin of this receptor is an adult in good health. The chain is built from TRBV10-3 and TRBJ1-1, with D tentatively TRBD1 (5 bases). The source material was peripheral blood, sampled on day 0 of MenACWY control vaccination. Here the CDR3 DNA reads TGTGCCACAACACAGGTATCGAACACTGAAGCTTTCTTT. As protein: CATTQVSNTEAFF.